Following are 22 T cell receptor beta chains from one sample sequenced in a study of T cell responses to AZD1222 COVID-19 vaccine. TCRdb keeps only in-frame clones here, not all; method: immunoSEQ multiplex PCR. The table has some 200,000 clones, roughly 93% seen once. The specimen was peripheral blood, collected on day 0 of AZD1222 vaccination. Source of these receptors: an adult in good health.

The gene calls are TRBV6-5 and TRBJ1-5, with D perhaps matching TRBD1 (5 bases). Germline V CDR1 and CDR2: MNHEY, SVGAGI. Trimming cost V 8 bases and J 5 bases, with 13 bases left between them. The CDR3 has 13 residues. For the CDR3, the DNA is TGTGCCAGCGGGACGGCTAGTCATCAGCCCCAGCATTTT. It specifies CASGTASHQPQHF.

This rearrangement joins TRBV7-8 to TRBJ2-7; TRBD2 matches at 7 bases. Trimming removed 0 bases from V and 0 bases from J; junction bases left unmatched: 5. The CDR3 has 16 amino acids. Per the germline V gene, CDR1 is SGHVS and CDR2 is FQNEAQ. The CDR3 region is CASSLARAGSSYEQYF. DNA of the CDR3: TGTGCCAGCAGCTTAGCGCGAGCGGGGAGCTCCTACGAGCAGTACTTC.

The chain links TRBV27 to TRBJ1-2; 10 bases agree with TRBD1. Germline CDR1 and CDR2: MNHEY and SMNVEV (reference sequence). The CDR3 is 13 amino acids. Losses at the gene ends were 6 bases for V and 7 bases for J; bases not matched to a gene: 5. CDR3 region: CASRRQGAFGYTF. The CDR3 coding sequence is TGTGCCAGCAGGCGACAGGGGGCTTTTGGCTACACCTTC.

The J gene is TRBJ1-1, the V gene TRBV29-1; 7 bases fit TRBD1. From germline, CDR1 is SQVTM and CDR2 ANQGSEA. Losses at the gene ends were 3 bases for V and 4 bases for J; bases not matched to a gene: 8. The length of the CDR3 is 14 residues. CDR3 loop: CSVEIQGRATEAFF. CDR3 in DNA: TGCAGCGTTGAGATACAGGGGCGGGCCACTGAAGCTTTCTTT.

Note on this clone: Its ends do not fully match the called genes, so a read error is possible. The CDR3 loop reads CASSFGLAGTDTQYF. The CDR3 coding sequence is TGTGCTAGCAGCTTCGGACTAGCGGGCACAGATACGCAGTATTTT. The chain couples TRBV7-7 to TRBJ2-3, with 10 bases that match TRBD2. This CDR3 contains 15 residues. Germline-derived CDR1 and CDR2 are SSHAT and FNYEAQ (reference sequence).

CDR3 region: CSVEDRGQGPGYTF. DNA for the CDR3: TGCAGCGTTGAAGATCGCGGACAGGGGCCGGGCTACACCTTC. The genes are TRBV29-1 and TRBJ1-2; 9 bases line up with TRBD1. The germline V gene encodes CDR1 SQVTM and CDR2 ANQGSEA. This CDR3 has 14 residues. V trimming: 0 bases; J trimming: 8 bases; junction bases outside the gene matches: 7.

There are a few counts of this clone. V and J are TRBV27 and TRBJ1-1; no definite D call. V was pared by 5 bases and J by 11 bases, with 21 bases between. The CDR3 sequence is 14 residues long. The V gene's germline CDR1 is MNHEY and CDR2 SMNVEV (reference sequence). The CDR3 here is CASSGVDLRAGAFF. CDR3 DNA sequence: TGTGCCAGCAGTGGAGTGGACCTCCGCGCAGGCGCTTTCTTT.

The chain uses TRBV10-3 and TRBJ2-7; TRBD1 is a possible D gene (5 bases). The V end was cut by 4 bases, the J end by 0 bases, with 16 bases between. Germline CDR1 reads ENHRY; CDR2 reads SYGVKD. The CDR3 contains 16 residues. DNA for the CDR3: TGTGCCATCAGTGCGGGCCCCCCAGGGAACTCCTACGAGCAGTACTTC. Translated, it gives CAISAGPPGNSYEQYF.

This clone occurred once. V and J are TRBV28 and TRBJ2-7; 9 nucleotides match TRBD1. V dropped 3 bases and J dropped 5; count of bases not matched to a gene: 2. The CDR3 is made up of 13 amino acids. Germline loops: CDR1 MDHEN, CDR2 SYDVKM. This chain's CDR3 is CASSFWTGDEQYF. The DNA of the CDR3 is TGTGCCAGCAGTTTCTGGACAGGGGACGAGCAGTACTTC.

The chain uses TRBV7-2 and TRBJ2-5, with D perhaps matching TRBD1 (6 bases). The CDR3 contains 15 residues. Germline V gives CDR1 SGHTA, CDR2 FQGNSA. V was clipped by 5 bases and J by 4 bases, with 17 bases between them. CDR3 DNA: TGTGCCAGCAGCGGGAGCGCAGGGGCCCGAGAGACCCAGTACTTC. It encodes CASSGSAGARETQYF. Complete variable domain (other parts from reference TRBV7-2 and TRBJ2-5): GAGVSQSPSNKVTEKGKDVELRCDPISGHTALYWYRQSLGQGLEFLIYFQGNSAPDKSGLPSDRFSAERTGGSVSTLTIQRTQQEDSAVYLCASSGSAGARETQYFGPGTRLLVL.

This rearrangement joins TRBV19 to TRBJ2-2, with D perhaps given as TRBD1 or TRBD2 (5 bases each). Trimming left V 3 bases short and J 5 bases short, with 13 bases between. Germline-derived CDR1 and CDR2 are LNHDA and SQIVND (reference sequence). The CDR3 spans 15 residues. CDR3 nucleotides: TGTGCCAGTAGTATCCGAGGGACGGTGACCGGGGAGCTGTTTTTT. This encodes CASSIRGTVTGELFF.

This clone has a single count. J is TRBJ1-5 and V is TRBV3-1 (or the pseudogene TRBV3-2), with unresolved D. Germline CDR1 is LGHDT and CDR2 is YNNKEL (reference sequence). V lost 0 bases, J lost 1 base, and 7 bases lay in between. The length of the CDR3 is 15 residues. This CDR3 is CASSQERGSNQPQHF. CDR3 DNA sequence: TGTGCCAGCAGCCAAGAAAGAGGCAGCAATCAGCCCCAGCATTTT.

The V gene is TRBV28, the J gene TRBJ2-1, with unresolved D. V lost 8 bases to trimming and J lost 3 bases, with 14 bases between them. The CDR3 length is 14 residues. Germline V gives CDR1 MDHEN, CDR2 SYDVKM. As DNA, the CDR3 is TGTGCCAGCTCCCCTTTTAAGGTCTACAATGAGCAGTTCTTC. Protein: CASSPFKVYNEQFF.

The rearrangement uses TRBV29-1 and TRBJ2-7, with 8 positions matching TRBD1. Trimming removed 1 base from V and 2 bases from J; junction bases left unmatched: 7. The CDR3 has 15 residues. Germline lookup yields CDR1 SQVTM and CDR2 ANQGSEA. CDR3 residues: CSVEGGQGPTYEQYF. In nucleotides, the CDR3 is TGCAGCGTTGAAGGTGGACAGGGCCCTACCTACGAGCAGTACTTC.

This rearrangement joins TRBV19 to TRBJ1-4; D gene ambiguous. The CDR3 consists of 14 residues. Germline V gene sequence: CDR1 LNHDA, CDR2 SQIVND (reference sequence). V lost 6 bases and J 1 base, leaving 9 bases between the germline ends. The CDR3, as DNA: TGTGCCAGTAGGCCGACAATAACTAATGAAAAACTGTTTTTT. Translation gives CASRPTITNEKLFF. The full variable domain, in which reference TRBV19 and TRBJ1-4 provide the parts outside the CDR3, is DGGITQSPKYLFRKEGQNVTLSCEQNLNHDAMYWYRQDPGQGLRLIYYSQIVNDFQKGDIAEGYSVSREKKESFPLTVTSAQKNPTAFYLCASRPTITNEKLFFGSGTQLSVL.

The chain couples TRBV7-2 to TRBJ2-3; 14 bases are shared with TRBD2. The CDR3 length is 15 residues. The trim removed 5 bases at V and 4 bases at J, leaving 2 bases unmatched. Germline CDR1 is SGHTA and CDR2 is FQGNSA. The CDR3 spells CASSRTSGGPDTQYF. In DNA, the CDR3 is TGTGCCAGCAGCCGGACTAGCGGGGGGCCAGATACGCAGTATTTT.

This chain connects TRBV5-1 to TRBJ2-3, with no clear D. With 1 base removed from V and 0 bases from J, the gap between germline ends came to 9 bases. The CDR3 contains 15 residues. Germline V lookup: CDR1 SGHRS, CDR2 YFSETQ. The DNA for the CDR3 is TGCGCCAGCAGCTTGTTCAGTCAGAGCACAGATACGCAGTATTTT. This translates into CASSLFSQSTDTQYF.

In DNA, the CDR3 is TGTGCCAGCAGCCGGGGAGGGGCGCCAGGAAACACCATATATTTT. This gives the protein CASSRGGAPGNTIYF. J is TRBJ1-3 and V is TRBV7-2; TRBD1 is a possible D gene (5 bases). The germline gives CDR1 SGHTA, CDR2 FQGNSA. The V end lost 5 bases, the J end lost 4 bases, and 15 bases lay between the germline ends. This CDR3 spans 15 amino acids.

The chain recombines TRBV5-6 with TRBJ2-1, with TRBD2 as a possible D gene (6 bases). The germline CDR1 and CDR2 sequences are SGHDT and YYEEEE. CDR3 length: 16 amino acids. The V and J ends lost 4 bases and 4 bases respectively, with 18 bases between them. The CDR3 loop is CASSAPGLIPYNEQFF. The CDR3 DNA reads as TGTGCCAGCAGCGCTCCGGGACTCATACCGTACAATGAGCAGTTCTTC. Full variable domain (missing parts from reference TRBV5-6 and TRBJ2-1): DAGVTQSPTHLIKTRGQQVTLRCSPKSGHDTVSWYQQALGQGPQFIFQYYEEEERQRGNFPDRFSGHQFPNYSSELNVNALLLGDSALYLCASSAPGLIPYNEQFFGPGTRLTVL.

This clone was observed once. V gene TRBV12-3 or TRBV12-4 combines with J gene TRBJ1-1; D not resolved. The CDR3 consists of 12 residues. The germline V and J ends were trimmed by 6 bases and 0 bases, with 5 bases remaining between them. The CDR3 bases are TGTGCCAGCAGGGTCATGAACACTGAAGCTTTCTTT. This gives the protein CASRVMNTEAFF.

The count of this clone is one. The chain carries TRBV21-1 and TRBJ2-4; TRBD2 is taken as the D call from the table, unchecked against the DNA. TRBV21-1 is recorded as a pseudogene. This CDR3 contains 15 residues. The CDR3 DNA is TGTGCCAGCAGCAAAGCGAGGCTAGCCAAAAACATTCAGTACTTC. Translated: CASSKARLAKNIQYF.

The CDR3 region has the DNA TGTGCCAGCAGAGGGGACACTTACGAGCAGTACTTC. The encoded protein is CASRGDTYEQYF. The chain carries TRBV7-6 and TRBJ2-7; D is perhaps TRBD1 (6 bases). V was trimmed by 6 bases and J by 4 bases, leaving 10 bases between them. This CDR3 has 12 residues. Germline CDR1 SGHVS, CDR2 FNYEAQ.